These 32 T cell receptor beta chains originate from one sample sequenced in a study of CD8 T cells in Susac syndrome. Reverse transcription of roughly 0.5 to 1 ug RNA was carried out with random hexamers. TCRdb reprocessed the immunoSEQ multiplex PCR reads via MiXCR and lists one record per CDR3 protein. The sample holds some 130,000 distinct CDR3 sequences, 90% to 95% seen once. Sample: CD4+ T cells from PBMCs. The receptors originated from a human donor in good health.

The V call is TRBV2, the J call TRBJ2-5, with D possibly TRBD1 on 5 matching bases. Trimming removed 4 bases at V and 1 base at J, with 10 bases between. CDR3 size: 14 residues. The V gene's germline CDR1 is SNHLY and CDR2 FYNNEI. CDR3 nucleotide sequence: TGTGCCAGCAGTGTCCGACAGCTCCAAGAGACCCAGTACTTC. As protein: CASSVRQLQETQYF. The full variable domain, with the rest looked up from reference TRBV2 and TRBJ2-5, is EPEVTQTPSHQVTQMGQEVILRCVPISNHLYFYWYRQILGQKVEFLVSFYNNEISEKSEIFDDQFSVERPDGSNFTLKIRSTKLEDSAMYFCASSVRQLQETQYFGPGTRLLVL.

V and J are TRBV5-8 and TRBJ2-1; 8 bases line up with TRBD2. CDR3 length: 15 amino acids. CDR1 and CDR2 from the germline V gene are SGHTS and YDEGEE. Trimming took 3 bases from V and 5 from J; bases not matched to a gene: 7. DNA for the CDR3: TGTGCCAGCAGCTGGGGGGGACTAGGGGACAATGAGCAGTTCTTC. Its protein is CASSWGGLGDNEQFF.

V is TRBV6-2 or TRBV6-3 and J is TRBJ2-7; D unclear. Trimming stripped 8 bases from V and 7 bases from J, with 18 bases between. The CDR3 spans 13 residues. In germline, CDR1 is MNHEY, CDR2 SVGEGT. This CDR3 reads CASGMTALREQYF. CDR3 nucleotides: TGTGCCAGCGGTATGACGGCCTTGAGAGAGCAGTACTTC.

The V and J genes are TRBV3-1 and TRBJ1-2; 9 nucleotides align to TRBD1. With 1 base clipped from V and 6 bases from J, the junction kept 6 bases outside the gene matches. The CDR3 totals 15 residues. Per the germline V gene, CDR1 is LGHDT and CDR2 is YNNKEL (reference sequence). DNA of the CDR3: TGTGCCAGCAGCCAAGTGGGACAGGGCGTGAATGGCTACACCTTC. Translation: CASSQVGQGVNGYTF.

V usage is TRBV5-1 and J usage is TRBJ2-7, with D perhaps TRBD1 or TRBD2 (5 bases each). CDR1 and CDR2 from the germline V gene are SGHRS and YFSETQ. Trimming pared 1 base from V and 2 bases from J, leaving 16 bases between. The CDR3 loop spans 16 amino acids. CDR3 coding DNA: TGCGCCAGCAGCTTGAGCAGCCAGCCGGGGCCCTACGAGCAGTACTTC. This gives the protein CASSLSSQPGPYEQYF.

The chain combines TRBV9 with TRBJ2-2; D is ambiguous. Germline CDR1 reads SGDLS; CDR2 reads YYNGEE. V dropped 4 bases and J dropped 7 bases, with 17 bases sitting between them. The CDR3 is 15 amino acids. CDR3 nucleotides: TGTGCCAGCAGCCCCCGGCCCGTTCCCAGCGGGGAGCTGTTTTTT. Residues: CASSPRPVPSGELFF.

V and J are TRBV5-6 and TRBJ1-1; D is unresolved. The V end lost 0 bases, the J end lost 7 bases, and 13 bases lay between the germline ends. Germline CDR1 SGHDT, CDR2 YYEEEE. The CDR3 sequence is 14 residues long. CDR3 DNA sequence: TGTGCCAGCAGCTTGGGAAGTATTAATCTTGAAGCTTTCTTT. It codes for CASSLGSINLEAFF.

V usage is TRBV7-2 and J usage is TRBJ2-5; maybe TRBD2 (7 bases). Germline CDR1 reads SGHTA; CDR2 reads FQGNSA. The V gene lost 4 bases and the J gene lost 5 bases, with 14 bases spanning the gap. CDR3 length equals 14 residues. The CDR3 protein is CASSYAGAGETQYF. CDR3 DNA: TGTGCCAGCAGCTACGCGGGGGCAGGGGAGACCCAGTACTTC.

J is TRBJ2-7 and V is TRBV10-3; TRBD2 matches 8 bases. The trim removed 3 bases at V and 7 bases at J, leaving 2 bases unmatched. The germline CDR1 and CDR2 sequences are ENHRY and SYGVKD. This CDR3 has 12 residues. DNA for the CDR3: TGTGCCATCAGTGACAGCGGGGGTGAGCAGTACTTC. It encodes CAISDSGGEQYF.

The rearrangement joins TRBV28 to TRBJ2-5; 9 nucleotides line up with TRBD1. The CDR3 consists of 14 residues. CDR1 and CDR2 (germline): MDHEN, SYDVKM. V was clipped by 6 bases and J by 6 bases; unmatched bases: 8. The CDR3, as DNA: TGTGCCAGCAGACCCGGACAGGGGATAAAGACCCAGTACTTC. Amino acids: CASRPGQGIKTQYF.

The rearrangement joins TRBV25-1 to TRBJ2-7, with 8 bases that match TRBD1. CDR3 length: 13 amino acids. Looked up from germline, CDR1 is MGHDK and CDR2 is SYGVNS. Unmatched junction bases numbered 8, after V lost 7 bases and J lost 6 bases. The CDR3 DNA sequence: TGTGCCAGCACTAGGACAGGGTACGGCGAGCAGTACTTC. Translation gives CASTRTGYGEQYF.

This CDR3 reads CSVIQGSYEQYF. The CDR3 DNA reads as TGCAGCGTCATACAGGGTTCCTACGAGCAGTACTTC. J is TRBJ2-7 and V is TRBV29-1; possibly TRBD1 for D (6 bases). Germline-derived CDR1 and CDR2 are SQVTM and ANQGSEA. The CDR3 runs 12 residues. Deletions cut 6 bases from V and 1 base from J, with 10 bases between.

This sequence joins TRBV6-6 and TRBJ1-5; 9 bases are a match to TRBD1. The CDR3 is 15 residues long. V shed 1 base and J 7 bases; nucleotides not matched to a gene: 5. Germline CDR1 reads MNHNY; CDR2 reads SVGAGI (reference sequence). In DNA, the CDR3 is TGTGCCAGCAGTTACTGGGACAGGGCCAGCCAGCCCCAGCATTTT. This sequence encodes CASSYWDRASQPQHF.

The chain carries TRBV3-1 and TRBJ2-3; 12 positions match TRBD2. The CDR3 length is 15 residues. The germline gives CDR1 LGHDT, CDR2 YNNKEL (reference sequence). The V gene end was trimmed by 8 bases and the J gene end by 7 bases; junction bases not matched to a gene: 10. DNA of the CDR3: TGTGCCAGCGGCGAGACTAGCGGGAGTGGAAATACGCAGTATTTT. Translation gives CASGETSGSGNTQYF.

Only one count was recorded for this clonotype. The chain uses TRBV29-1 and TRBJ1-1; perhaps TRBD1 as D (6 bases). Germline-derived CDR1 and CDR2 are SQVTM and ANQGSEA. Trimming stripped 2 bases from V and 5 bases from J, with 12 bases between. The CDR3 sequence is 13 residues long. Here the CDR3 reads CSVEFGGRTEAFF. CDR3 nucleotide sequence: TGCAGCGTTGAATTCGGGGGGCGAACTGAAGCTTTCTTT.

The chain joins TRBV7-9 to TRBJ2-2; D gene unclear. The germline V gene encodes CDR1 SEHNR and CDR2 FQNEAQ (reference sequence). The CDR3 loop spans 15 amino acids. Trimming removed 2 bases from V and 8 bases from J, with 15 bases in between. CDR3 sequence reads: CASSLRNSLEGELFF. The CDR3 DNA reads as TGTGCCAGCAGCTTAAGAAATTCCCTAGAAGGGGAGCTGTTTTTT.

The chain carries TRBV27 and TRBJ2-7, with no clear D. The V end lost 10 bases, the J end lost 2 bases, and 15 bases lay between the germline ends. Germline assignment: CDR1 MNHEY and CDR2 SMNVEV (reference sequence). The CDR3 extends over 13 amino acids. The CDR3 region has the DNA TGTGCCACAACGTTTTGGCCGACCTACGAGCAGTACTTC. Its translation: CATTFWPTYEQYF.

In DNA form, the CDR3 reads TGTGCCAGCAGCTTAGGGGTACGGGACATTCAGTACTTC. This encodes CASSLGVRDIQYF. This chain uses TRBV7-9 with TRBJ2-4; D unresolved. Germline-derived CDR1 and CDR2 are SEHNR and FQNEAQ (reference sequence). CDR3 length equals 13 residues. Trimming removed 1 base at V and 8 bases at J, with 9 bases between.

As concerns this clonotype: The junction does not match germline at one end; this may be a read error. The chain couples TRBV28 to TRBJ2-3; 8 nucleotides line up with TRBD1. This CDR3 has 14 residues. Germline CDR1 MDHEN, CDR2 SYDVKM. The CDR3 loop reads CASCFRGQTDTQYF. Written as DNA, the CDR3 is TGTGCCAGCTGTTTCAGGGGGCAAACAGATACGCAGTATTTT.

This sequence joins TRBV19 and TRBJ1-5, with no clear D. The CDR3 extends over 13 amino acids. Trimming removed 0 bases from V and 6 bases from J, with 6 bases in between. The germline CDR1 and CDR2 sequences are LNHDA and SQIVND (reference sequence). The CDR3 here is CASSIEVGQPQHF. In DNA, the CDR3 is TGTGCCAGTAGTATAGAAGTGGGTCAGCCCCAGCATTTT.

The chain's CDR3 is CASIRDWNTEAFF. CDR3 DNA sequence: TGTGCCAGCATAAGGGATTGGAATACTGAAGCTTTCTTT. The V gene is TRBV2, the J gene TRBJ1-1, with D hard to call. Germline CDR1 reads SNHLY; CDR2 reads FYNNEI. The CDR3 has 13 amino acids. V shed 7 bases and J shed 5 bases, with 14 bases lying between them.

V usage is TRBV3-1 and J usage is TRBJ2-2; a weak D match, TRBD1 (6 bases). The germline gives CDR1 LGHDT, CDR2 YNNKEL (reference sequence). Trimming removed 2 bases at V and 0 bases at J, with 13 bases between. The CDR3 length is 17 residues. The CDR3 nucleotides are TGTGCCAGCAGCCAACTCGGACAGTTTTCGAACACCGGGGAGCTGTTTTTT. It specifies CASSQLGQFSNTGELFF.

DNA for the CDR3: TGTGCCAGCAGCCCCGGAGCTAGCGGGACATATACGCAGTATTTT. Translation: CASSPGASGTYTQYF. The gene calls are TRBV3-1 and TRBJ2-3; 9 bases are a match to TRBD2. CDR1 and CDR2 from the germline V gene are LGHDT and YNNKEL (reference sequence). The V and J ends lost 4 bases and 7 bases, in that order; junction bases with no gene match: 9. CDR3 length: 15 residues.

The J gene is TRBJ2-3, the V gene TRBV10-2; perhaps D is TRBD1 or TRBD2 (6 bases each). Trimming cost V 4 bases and J 4 bases, with 12 bases left between them. CDR3 size: 14 residues. Germline V gene sequence: CDR1 WSHSY, CDR2 SAAADI. This chain's CDR3 is CASSGGALSDTQYF. The CDR3 DNA is TGCGCCAGCAGTGGGGGGGCACTTTCAGATACGCAGTATTTT.

The rearrangement joins TRBV29-1 to TRBJ2-1; D gene unclear. Trimming removed 6 bases at V and 3 bases at J, with 9 bases between. Germline CDR1 is SQVTM and CDR2 is ANQGSEA. The CDR3 is made up of 12 amino acids. The DNA of the CDR3 is TGCAGCGTCGGTGGAATCTACAATGAGCAGTTCTTC. This translates into CSVGGIYNEQFF.

The chain carries TRBV3-1 and TRBJ2-7, with 7 bases that match TRBD2. The CDR3 consists of 14 residues. CDR1 is LGHDT and CDR2 is YNNKEL in the germline V gene (reference sequence). Germline trimming cut 1 base from V and 2 bases from J; bases unmatched to any gene: 2. As DNA, the CDR3 is TGTGCCAGCAGCCAAGGGGGGGGAACCTACGAGCAGTACTTC. It specifies CASSQGGGTYEQYF.

This chain uses TRBV24-1 with TRBJ1-2; TRBD1 might be the D (6 bases). This CDR3 has 13 amino acids. The germline V gene encodes CDR1 KGHDR and CDR2 SFDVKD. V was pared by 9 bases and J by 1 base, with 11 bases between. CDR3 sequence: CATQGIHNYGYTF. DNA for the CDR3: TGTGCCACCCAGGGGATACATAACTATGGCTACACCTTC.

The chain recombines TRBV29-1 with TRBJ2-2; TRBD2 agrees at 10 bases. The trim removed 3 bases at V and 8 bases at J, leaving 6 bases unmatched. Looked up from germline, CDR1 is SQVTM and CDR2 is ANQGSEA. This CDR3 has 14 residues. The DNA of the CDR3 is TGCAGCGTTGACGGGCTAGCGGGAGCTGGGGAGCTGTTTTTT. It is translated as CSVDGLAGAGELFF.

The J gene is TRBJ2-4, the V gene TRBV14, with a weak D call TRBD1 (5 bases). This CDR3 has 13 residues. The V gene lost 0 bases and the J gene lost 14 bases, with 14 bases spanning the gap. The germline V gene encodes CDR1 SGHDN and CDR2 FVKESK. CDR3 region: CASSQDRQSRKYF. The CDR3 coding sequence is TGTGCCAGCAGCCAAGACCGACAGTCAAGGAAGTACTTC.

The rearrangement joins TRBV29-1 to TRBJ2-3, with D perhaps TRBD1 (6 bases). V was pared by 7 bases and J by 2 bases, with 16 bases between. CDR1 is SQVTM, CDR2 ANQGSEA, per germline. This CDR3 comprises 14 residues. The CDR3 DNA is TGCAGCGCGAGACAGGCCGCGATCACAGATACGCAGTATTTT. It yields the protein CSARQAAITDTQYF.

The chain has TRBV30 and TRBJ1-1; D gene uncertain. The CDR3 sequence is 13 residues long. V lost 7 bases and J lost 1, with 13 bases in between. The germline V gene has CDR1 GTSNPN and CDR2 SVGIG (reference sequence). DNA for the CDR3: TGTGCCTCGTGTAACAGTCAGAACACTGAAGCTTTCTTT. Protein sequence: CASCNSQNTEAFF.

The chain joins TRBV19 to TRBJ2-7; 8 bases map to TRBD1. Germline CDR1 reads LNHDA; CDR2 reads SQIVND (reference sequence). V lost 2 bases and J lost 4; bases outside the gene matches: 13. The CDR3 length is 17 residues. As DNA, the CDR3 is TGTGCCAGTAGTATACGACAGGGGAAGGGACCGGGTTACGAGCAGTACTTC. Translation gives CASSIRQGKGPGYEQYF.